The entry that follows covers one TCR beta chain sequence. Relative to the germline gene, one junction end is altered; a read error may explain this. This specimen includes other DNA sequences encoding the same CDR3. This entry comes from a study of OX40 agonist ivuxolimab in advanced cancers. Sequencing used immunoSEQ multiplex PCR; TCRdb keeps in-frame clones, though not all of them. The profile shows under 80,000 clones, about 92% of them singletons. The material sequenced was CD4+ or CD8+ T cells sorted from blood, taken in a trial of the OX40 agonist ivuxolimab. The sequence derives from an adult with an advanced solid tumor such as melanoma, head and neck, liver or kidney cancer.

DNA for the CDR3: TGTGCCAGCAGCACGGGACAGAGCAATCAGCCCCAGCACTTT. This encodes CASSTGQSNQPQHF. This chain joins TRBV13 and TRBJ1-5; 7 bases line up with TRBD1. The germline V gene has CDR1 PRHDT and CDR2 FYEKMQ (reference sequence). The CDR3 runs to 14 residues.